A selection of T cell receptor beta chains follows, all from one sample in a study of T cell repertoires in cytomegalovirus infection. TCRdb re-derived calls from the reads in MiXCR, one entry per CDR3 protein. The table lists some 400,000 distinct CDR3 sequences, 31% of them singletons. Sequencing input: PBMCs. Every receptor here comes from a human donor in good health (CMV status not recorded). Some clones in this sample may be carry-over from other donors' samples. Each CDR3 is given with its conserved first and last residue. The D gene is left open where the match is weak. Some rows mark clone size as missing; the rest say once, few, many or name a class of expanded clone.

J gene: TRBJ1-2; V gene: TRBV27; clone size: few; D gene: -; CDR3 DNA: TGTGCCAGCAGTTTAACAGCCACCTATGGCTACACCTTC; CDR3 protein: CASSLTATYGYTF
J gene: TRBJ2-7; V gene: TRBV7-2; clone size: many; D gene: TRBD2; CDR3 DNA: TGTGCCAGCAGCTTAGCCCCTCCGGGGGGGGCCTACGAGCAGTACTTC; CDR3 protein: CASSLAPPGGAYEQYF
J gene: TRBJ2-7; V gene: TRBV5-1; clone size: -; D gene: -; CDR3 DNA: TGCGCCAGCGCCGAACCGGGGGGCCCGACTCGCGAGCAGTACTTC; CDR3 protein: CASAEPGGPTREQYF
J gene: TRBJ2-1; V gene: TRBV11-2; clone size: many; D gene: TRBD2; CDR3 DNA: TGTGCCAGCAGCTTATCGGGGACTAGGTTTTACGGTGAGCAGTTCTTC; CDR3 protein: CASSLSGTRFYGEQFF
J gene: TRBJ1-4; V gene: TRBV10-3; clone size: few; D gene: TRBD1; CDR3 DNA: TGTGCCATCAGACAGGGGGCGAATGAAAAACTGTTTTTT; CDR3 protein: CAIRQGANEKLFF
J gene: TRBJ2-3; V gene: TRBV7-2; clone size: many; D gene: TRBD2; CDR3 DNA: TGTGCCAGCAGCCGGGAAAGAGCTAGCGGGGGCCTTAGCACAGATACGCAGTATTTT; CDR3 protein: CASSRERASGGLSTDTQYF
J gene: TRBJ2-5; V gene: TRBV6-5; clone size: -; D gene: -; CDR3 DNA: TGTGCCAGCAGCCCCGGACTGGGAGGGACCCAGTACTTC; CDR3 protein: CASSPGLGGTQYF
J gene: TRBJ1-4; V gene: TRBV7-2; clone size: -; D gene: -; CDR3 DNA: TGTGCCAGCAGCCCCTGGACAGCGGGGGAAAAACTGTTTTTT; CDR3 protein: CASSPWTAGEKLFF
J gene: TRBJ1-4; V gene: TRBV12-3/TRBV12-4; clone size: -; D gene: -; CDR3 DNA: TGTGCCAGCTATGGGAGGGGTCGGAACGAAAAACTGTTTTTT; CDR3 protein: CASYGRGRNEKLFF
J gene: TRBJ1-2; V gene: TRBV4-1; clone size: -; D gene: TRBD1; CDR3 DNA: TGCGCCAGCAGCCTTAGACAGGGACCGGATGGCTACACCTTC; CDR3 protein: CASSLRQGPDGYTF
J gene: TRBJ1-2; V gene: TRBV16; clone size: -; D gene: -; CDR3 DNA: TGTGCCAGCAGCCACCCCCGGGAAAGGGGGAACTATGGCTACACCTTC; CDR3 protein: CASSHPRERGNYGYTF
J gene: TRBJ1-5; V gene: TRBV4-2; clone size: -; D gene: TRBD1; CDR3 DNA: TGTGCCAGCAGCCAAACAGGGGGCGGGAATCAGCCCCAGCATTTT; CDR3 protein: CASSQTGGGNQPQHF
J gene: TRBJ2-7; V gene: TRBV29-1; clone size: -; D gene: TRBD1; CDR3 DNA: TGCAGCGCAGGGACAGGGGGCTACGAGCAGTACTTC; CDR3 protein: CSAGTGGYEQYF
J gene: TRBJ1-2; V gene: TRBV12-3/TRBV12-4; clone size: -; D gene: TRBD1; CDR3 DNA: TGTGCCAGCAGTTTAGGGACAGGGGGTTATGGCTACAGCTTC; CDR3 protein: CASSLGTGGYGYSF
J gene: TRBJ2-3; V gene: TRBV12-3/TRBV12-4; clone size: -; D gene: TRBD1; CDR3 DNA: TGTGCCAGCAGTTTTTCTCGCTCCCCTGTCCCCGGGACAGGGGACACAGATACGCAGTATTTT; CDR3 protein: CASSFSRSPVPGTGDTDTQYF
J gene: TRBJ2-4; V gene: TRBV6-1; clone size: many; D gene: -; CDR3 DNA: TGTGCCAGCAGTTTGGGCTTCCAGTACTTC; CDR3 protein: CASSLGFQYF
J gene: TRBJ2-5; V gene: TRBV2; clone size: few; D gene: TRBD2; CDR3 DNA: TGTGCCAGCAGGGACCGATTAGCGGGGGCGATCGAAGAGACCCAGTACTTC; CDR3 protein: CASRDRLAGAIEETQYF
J gene: TRBJ2-1; V gene: TRBV20-1; clone size: -; D gene: TRBD2; CDR3 DNA: TGCAGTGCTATATGGACTAGCGGGGGGAACAATGAGCAGTTCTTC; CDR3 protein: CSAIWTSGGNNEQFF
J gene: TRBJ2-2; V gene: TRBV28; clone size: few; D gene: TRBD1; CDR3 DNA: TGTGCCAGCAGTGCGGACAGGGATAACTCCTTCGGGGAGCTGTTTTTT; CDR3 protein: CASSADRDNSFGELFF
J gene: TRBJ1-5; V gene: TRBV11-2; clone size: few; D gene: -; CDR3 DNA: TGTGCCAGCAGCTTAAACTACAATCAGCCCCAGCATTTT; CDR3 protein: CASSLNYNQPQHF
J gene: TRBJ2-1; V gene: TRBV6-1; clone size: few; D gene: -; CDR3 DNA: TGTGCCAGCACCAAACTGAATGAGCAGTTCTTC; CDR3 protein: CASTKLNEQFF
J gene: TRBJ2-7; V gene: TRBV2; clone size: few; D gene: -; CDR3 DNA: TGTGCCAGCCAGGGCTACGAGCAGTACTTC; CDR3 protein: CASQGYEQYF
J gene: TRBJ1-2; V gene: TRBV7-9; clone size: -; D gene: TRBD1; CDR3 DNA: TGTGCCAGCAGCTTCGCCGGACAGGAGTTATATGGCTACACCTTC; CDR3 protein: CASSFAGQELYGYTF
J gene: TRBJ2-1; V gene: TRBV7-6; clone size: many; D gene: -; CDR3 DNA: TGTGCCAGCAGCCCCTGGGGCACAGTGGTCTCCTACAATGAGCAGTTCTTC; CDR3 protein: CASSPWGTVVSYNEQFF
J gene: TRBJ1-2; V gene: TRBV7-9; clone size: -; D gene: TRBD1; CDR3 DNA: TGTGCCAGCAGCTCAGACAGGGTGTCCTACTATGGCTACACCTTC; CDR3 protein: CASSSDRVSYYGYTF
J gene: TRBJ2-2; V gene: TRBV6-4; clone size: few; D gene: -; CDR3 DNA: TGTGCCAGCAGTGACCATTTAGACACCGGGGAGCTGTTTTTT; CDR3 protein: CASSDHLDTGELFF
J gene: TRBJ2-1; V gene: TRBV7-2; clone size: -; D gene: TRBD1; CDR3 DNA: TGTGCCAGCAGCTTAGCGGGACAGCCCCTTAATGAGCAGTTCTTC; CDR3 protein: CASSLAGQPLNEQFF
J gene: TRBJ2-7; V gene: TRBV7-8; clone size: -; D gene: TRBD1; CDR3 DNA: TGTGCCAGCAGCTTAGTTAGGACAGGGGACGAGCAGTACTTC; CDR3 protein: CASSLVRTGDEQYF
J gene: TRBJ1-1; V gene: TRBV7-9; clone size: -; D gene: -; CDR3 DNA: TGTGCCAGCAGCGCCAGAGTAGTGGGGTCCACTGAAGCTTTCTTT; CDR3 protein: CASSARVVGSTEAFF
J gene: TRBJ2-3; V gene: TRBV3-1; clone size: once; D gene: -; CDR3 DNA: TGTGCCAGCAGCCAGATGGGGGGCGGGACAGATACGCAGTATTTT; CDR3 protein: CASSQMGGGTDTQYF
J gene: TRBJ2-1; V gene: TRBV4-1; clone size: many; D gene: -; CDR3 DNA: TGCGCCAGCAGCCCCGACTACCATGAGCAGTTCTTC; CDR3 protein: CASSPDYHEQFF